These T cell receptor beta chains were read from a single sample in a study of blood T cell repertoires in COVID-19. Produced via immunoSEQ multiplex PCR; TCRdb's table is partial and in-frame only. The sample shows 200,000 to 250,000 clones, 70% to 85% of them seen only once. The sequenced sample was peripheral blood. Receptors originate from a man aged 45-65 years with active or convalescent COVID-19. The CDR3 runs from the conserved cysteine through the conserved F or W. Each record gives: V gene, CDR3 length, D gene, J gene, clone size, CDR3 DNA, CDR3 protein. A D gene is named only where the DNA matches it firmly. Clone size is stated in some rows and not others, as once, few, many or a class when expanded.

TRBV24-1	13	TRBD1	TRBJ2-7	-	TGTGCCACCAGTGACTACAGGGGCGACGAGCAGTACTTC	CATSDYRGDEQYF
TRBV27	17	TRBD2	TRBJ2-1	many	TGTGCCAGCAGTTTATACGCTAGCGGGGGGTCTTACAATGAGCAGTTCTTC	CASSLYASGGSYNEQFF
TRBV11-2	14	-	TRBJ1-3	-	TGTGCCAGCAGCTCACAGCTTCTGGGAAACACCATATATTTT	CASSSQLLGNTIYF
TRBV5-5	15	-	TRBJ1-1	once	TGTGCCAGGGGGGCCAGGGCAGGGTTCTACACTGAAGCTTTCTTT	CARGARAGFYTEAFF
TRBV2	12	-	TRBJ1-1	few	TGTGCCAGCAGGACTACAGTGGGGAAAGTTCTCTTT	CASRTTVGKVLF
TRBV10-3	17	-	TRBJ2-2	-	TGTGCCATCAGTGAGTCGACGAGGGCCGGTTTATACGGGGAGCTGTTTTTT	CAISESTRAGLYGELFF
TRBV5-4	14	TRBD2	TRBJ2-5	once	TGTGCCAGCAGCTTAGACGGGGGGCAAGAGACCCAGTACTTC	CASSLDGGQETQYF
TRBV5-4	17	TRBD1	TRBJ1-6	-	TGTGCCAGCAGCTCCGTCCCGGGACAGGGGGTAGGATCACCCCTCCACTTT	CASSSVPGQGVGSPLHF
TRBV27	13	-	TRBJ1-5	-	TGTGCCAGCACGTGGGGGCCCAATCAGCCCCAGCATTTT	CASTWGPNQPQHF
TRBV18	19	TRBD2	TRBJ2-1	-	TGTGCCAGCTCACCGCGGACTAGCGGGGTCTCAAGATCCTACAATGAGCAGTTCTTC	CASSPRTSGVSRSYNEQFF
TRBV5-1	16	-	TRBJ2-3	-	TGCGCCAGCAGCTCTTCTACTCAGGGCCAAACAGATACGCAGTATTTT	CASSSSTQGQTDTQYF
TRBV19	14	-	TRBJ1-1	-	TGTGCCAGTACCTATCGGGGAAGGAACACTGAAGCTTTCTTT	CASTYRGRNTEAFF
TRBV28	16	-	TRBJ2-6	-	TGTGCCAGCAGCACACAATACTACTCTGGGGCCAACGTCCTGACTTTC	CASSTQYYSGANVLTF
TRBV5-5	17	-	TRBJ2-6	-	TGTGCCAGCAGCAGGTCCACAGGGATCTCTGGGGCCAACGTCCTGACTTTC	CASSRSTGISGANVLTF
TRBV3-1/TRBV3-2	14	-	TRBJ1-4	-	TGTGCCAGCAGCCAAGGTGGCTCTAATGAAAAACTGTTTTTT	CASSQGGSNEKLFF
TRBV5-6	15	TRBD1	TRBJ1-1	-	TGTGCCAGCAGCTTGCTGCAGGGGGGGAACACTGAAGCTTTCTTT	CASSLLQGGNTEAFF
TRBV27	11	-	TRBJ1-3	-	TGTGCCAGCATCTCAAAGTTGAGAAAATATTTT	CASISKLRKYF
TRBV19	14	-	TRBJ1-5	-	TGTGCCACCGCTCTTGAACAGGGCAATCAGCCCCAGCATTTT	CATALEQGNQPQHF
TRBV12-3/TRBV12-4	13	-	TRBJ2-5	-	TGTGCCAGCAGTTTCGTCCAGCGAGAGACCCAGTACTTC	CASSFVQRETQYF
TRBV5-1	17	TRBD1	TRBJ1-2	once	TGCGCCAGCAGCTTGGGTCCCCAGACAGGGGAGGTCTATGGCTACACCTTC	CASSLGPQTGEVYGYTF
TRBV10-1	12	-	TRBJ1-6	-	TGCGCCAGCAGGGCTGGTGGCCCACCCCTCCACTTT	CASRAGGPPLHF
TRBV4-1	17	-	TRBJ1-4	-	TGCGCCAGCAGCCAAGATGTCCGCGGGGGTGCTAATGAAAAACTGTTTTTT	CASSQDVRGGANEKLFF
TRBV12-3/TRBV12-4	13	-	TRBJ1-5	-	TGTGCCAGCAGTTCGACAGGAAATCAGCCCCAGCATTTT	CASSSTGNQPQHF
TRBV9	16	-	TRBJ2-3	-	TGTGCCAGCAGCGGGGATAGCGGCCGCGTCCCAGATACGCAGTATTTT	CASSGDSGRVPDTQYF
TRBV10-2	13	-	TRBJ1-1	-	TGCGCCAGCACTCACCAGCGGTGGACTGAAGCTTTCTTT	CASTHQRWTEAFF
TRBV2	15	TRBD1	TRBJ1-5	-	TGTGCCAGCAGGGGTGGGACAGGGTGGACTCAGCCCCAGCATTTT	CASRGGTGWTQPQHF
TRBV6-5	15	-	TRBJ1-2	-	TGTGCCAGCAGTTACTCGACGGCCTCCCCAGGGGGCTACACCTTC	CASSYSTASPGGYTF
TRBV4-1	14	-	TRBJ1-4	-	TGCGCCAGCAGCCAAGGACAGGTTAATGAAAAACTGTTTTTT	CASSQGQVNEKLFF
TRBV4-1	19	TRBD2	TRBJ2-3	few	TGCGCCAGCAGTCAGGGACTAGCAGTAACAGCGACAGGCACAGATACGCAGTATTTT	CASSQGLAVTATGTDTQYF
TRBV5-4	15	-	TRBJ1-2	-	TGTGCCAGCAGCTTGTCAGGGCCCCGCTCCTATGGCTACACCTTC	CASSLSGPRSYGYTF
TRBV4-1	15	-	TRBJ1-1	-	TGCGCCAGCAGCCAAGGGTCCGGGAAATATGCTGAAGCTTTCTTT	CASSQGSGKYAEAFF
TRBV20-1	11	-	TRBJ1-2	once	TGCAGTGCACCGACAGCAGGTGGCTACACCTTC	CSAPTAGGYTF
TRBV18	17	TRBD2	TRBJ2-1	-	TGTGCCAGCTCACTTAGGGGGACTAGCGGGGGCTACAATGAGCAGTTCTTC	CASSLRGTSGGYNEQFF
TRBV4-1	16	TRBD2	TRBJ2-5	-	TGCGCCAGCAGCCAAGGTACCGCGGGAGGGGTGGAGACCCAGTACTTC	CASSQGTAGGVETQYF
TRBV28	15	-	TRBJ2-1	-	TGTGCCAGCAGTTTAGGACAGGGAGGGTACAATGAGCAGTTCTTC	CASSLGQGGYNEQFF
TRBV7-2	13	-	TRBJ1-2	-	TGTGCCAGCAGCTTTGACAGAGGCCTTGGCTACACCTTC	CASSFDRGLGYTF
TRBV20-1	11	-	TRBJ1-2	-	TGCAGTGCTTCAGGGTCCTATGGCTACACCTTC	CSASGSYGYTF
TRBV10-2	14	TRBD2	TRBJ2-7	once	TGCGCCAGCAGTTCCCGGGAGGCGACCTACGAGCAGTACTTC	CASSSREATYEQYF
TRBV18	14	TRBD1	TRBJ1-5	-	TGTGCCAGCTCACGACAGGGCGGCAATCAGCCCCAGCATTTT	CASSRQGGNQPQHF
TRBV7-9	14	TRBD1	TRBJ1-1	-	TGTGCCAGCAGCTCTTACAGGGGGCTGGGTGAAGCTTTCTTT	CASSSYRGLGEAFF
TRBV6-2/TRBV6-3	13	TRBD1	TRBJ2-7	-	TGTGCCAGCAGTTGGGGACAGACCTACGAGCAGTACTTC	CASSWGQTYEQYF
TRBV6-5	14	-	TRBJ1-6	-	TGTGCCAGCAGTTTGGCCGTGTACACTTCACCCCTCCACTTT	CASSLAVYTSPLHF
TRBV19	15	TRBD1	TRBJ2-6	-	TGTGCCAGTAGTGTGACAGGGTCTGGGGCCAACGTCCTGACTTTC	CASSVTGSGANVLTF
TRBV27	15	-	TRBJ1-3	-	TGTGCCAGCACCTCTATAAGGAGGGAAAAGGGCACCATATATTTT	CASTSIRREKGTIYF
TRBV5-4	15	TRBD1	TRBJ1-4	-	TGTGCCAGCAGCAAGACAGGGGCAACTAATGAAAAACTGTTTTTT	CASSKTGATNEKLFF
TRBV27	15	-	TRBJ2-5	-	TGTGCCAGCAGTTTATCCCTGTCTAGCGTGGAGACCCAGTACTTC	CASSLSLSSVETQYF
TRBV2	15	-	TRBJ1-5	-	TGTGCCAGCAGCTGGGCCGGGGGGGACAATCAGCCCCAGCATTTT	CASSWAGGDNQPQHF
TRBV28	16	TRBD2	TRBJ2-1	-	TGTGCCAGCAGTTTAAAGGGCGCGGGGGGGAGGAATGAGCAGTTCTTC	CASSLKGAGGRNEQFF
TRBV13	19	-	TRBJ2-7	once	TGTGCCAGCAGCTTACCCCGATTTCACCGTGCCGTGGCGGCCTACGAGCAGTACTTC	CASSLPRFHRAVAAYEQYF
TRBV4-3	14	-	TRBJ2-2	once	TGCGCCAGCAGTTACGGGAGTTACACCGGGGAGCTGTTTTTT	CASSYGSYTGELFF
TRBV2	14	-	TRBJ1-2	-	TGTGCCAGCAGTCCCGACACCTCCAACTATGGCTACACCTTC	CASSPDTSNYGYTF
TRBV7-8	16	-	TRBJ1-6	-	TGTGCCAGCAGCCTAACTTCGGTAGGGAGGCGGTCACCCCTCCACTTT	CASSLTSVGRRSPLHF
TRBV20-1	15	-	TRBJ2-5	once	TGCAGTGCTAGTGTCCCGGGACTGGGACAAGAGACCCAGTACTTC	CSASVPGLGQETQYF
TRBV5-1	13	TRBD1	TRBJ1-1	-	TGCGCCAGCAGCCCCCGGGACAGGACTGAAGCTTTCTTT	CASSPRDRTEAFF
TRBV7-2	13	-	TRBJ1-2	-	TGTGCCAGCAGCGAAACAGGGTTATATGGCTACACCTTC	CASSETGLYGYTF
TRBV5-6	15	TRBD2	TRBJ2-3	many	TGTGCCAGCAGCGAAGGGACTAGCGGCACAGATACGCAGTATTTT	CASSEGTSGTDTQYF
TRBV9	17	TRBD2	TRBJ2-1	-	TGTGCCAGCAGCGTAGAGCCTAGCGGACACGATTACAATGAGCAGTTCTTC	CASSVEPSGHDYNEQFF
TRBV28	16	-	TRBJ1-2	-	TGTGCCAGCAGTTCGTCAACCCGGGTCCCGAGGGGGGGCTACACCTTC	CASSSSTRVPRGGYTF
TRBV3-1/TRBV3-2	17	TRBD1	TRBJ2-7	-	TGTGCCAGCAGCCGGTCACCCAGGGGACAGGGGACCTACGAGCAGTACTTC	CASSRSPRGQGTYEQYF